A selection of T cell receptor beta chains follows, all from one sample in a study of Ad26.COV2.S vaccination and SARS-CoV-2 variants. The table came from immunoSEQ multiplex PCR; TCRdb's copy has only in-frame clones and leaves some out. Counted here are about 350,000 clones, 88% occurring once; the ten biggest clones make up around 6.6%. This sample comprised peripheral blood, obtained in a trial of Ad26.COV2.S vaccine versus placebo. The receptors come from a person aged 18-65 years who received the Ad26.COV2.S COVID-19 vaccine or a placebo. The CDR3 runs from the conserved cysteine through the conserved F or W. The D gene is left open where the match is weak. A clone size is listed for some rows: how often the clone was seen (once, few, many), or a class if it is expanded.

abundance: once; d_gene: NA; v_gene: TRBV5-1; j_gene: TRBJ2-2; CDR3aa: CASSLARGPGRDRDTGELFF; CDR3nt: TGCGCCAGCAGCTTGGCCAGGGGCCCAGGACGGGACCGAGACACCGGGGAGCTGTTTTTT
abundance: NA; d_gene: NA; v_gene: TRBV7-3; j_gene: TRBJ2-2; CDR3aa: CASSWTGRTGELFF; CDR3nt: TGTGCCAGCAGCTGGACGGGCCGCACCGGGGAGCTGTTTTTT
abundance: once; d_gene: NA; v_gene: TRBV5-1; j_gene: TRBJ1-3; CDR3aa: CASSLGQGNTIYF; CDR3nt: TGCGCCAGCAGCTTGGGCCAGGGAAACACCATATATTTT
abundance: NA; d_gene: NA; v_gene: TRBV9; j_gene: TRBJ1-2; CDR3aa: CASNRDTTNYGYTF; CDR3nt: TGTGCATCGAATCGGGACACCACTAACTATGGCTACACCTTC
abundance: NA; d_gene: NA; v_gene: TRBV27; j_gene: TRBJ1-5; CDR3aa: CASSSDQAHSNQPQHF; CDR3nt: TGTGCCAGCAGTTCCGACCAGGCACATAGCAATCAGCCCCAGCATTTT
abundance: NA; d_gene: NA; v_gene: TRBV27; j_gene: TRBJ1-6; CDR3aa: CASSLLRSSYNSPLHF; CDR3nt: TGTGCCAGCAGTCTGCTCAGGAGCTCCTATAATTCACCCCTCCACTTT
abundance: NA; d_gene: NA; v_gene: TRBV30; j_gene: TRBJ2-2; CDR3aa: CAWSPGTTNTGELFF; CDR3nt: TGTGCCTGGTCACCCGGGACAACAAACACCGGGGAGCTGTTTTTT
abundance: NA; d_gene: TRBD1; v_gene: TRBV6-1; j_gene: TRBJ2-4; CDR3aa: CASSERPSGGYIGKNIQYF; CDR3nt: TGTGCCAGCAGTGAACGACCCTCAGGGGGCTATATCGGGAAAAACATTCAGTACTTC
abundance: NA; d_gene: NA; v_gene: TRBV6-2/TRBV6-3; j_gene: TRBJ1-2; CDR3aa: CASSYSLPDPVDGYTF; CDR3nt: TGTGCCAGCAGTTACTCCCTCCCAGACCCGGTCGATGGCTACACCTTC
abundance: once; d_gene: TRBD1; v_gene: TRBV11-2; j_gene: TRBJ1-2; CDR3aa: CASSRLGTGDGYTF; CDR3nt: TGTGCCAGCAGCCGGCTCGGGACAGGGGATGGCTACACCTTC
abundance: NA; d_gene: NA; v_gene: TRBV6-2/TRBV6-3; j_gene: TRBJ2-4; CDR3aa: CASTPQGRSNIQYF; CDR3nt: TGTGCCAGCACCCCCCAGGGGAGGTCCAACATTCAGTACTTC
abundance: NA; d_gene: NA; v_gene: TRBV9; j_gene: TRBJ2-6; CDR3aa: CASSVGAGGYGANVLTF; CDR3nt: TGTGCCAGCAGCGTAGGGGCGGGTGGTTATGGGGCCAACGTCCTGACTTTC
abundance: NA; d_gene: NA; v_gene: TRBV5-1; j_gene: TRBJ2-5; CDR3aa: CASSPGGGQETQYF; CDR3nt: TGCGCCAGCAGCCCAGGGGGGGGTCAAGAGACCCAGTACTTC
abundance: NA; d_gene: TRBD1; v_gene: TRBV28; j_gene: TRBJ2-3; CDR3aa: CASSSWGGTGGPDTQYF; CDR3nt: TGTGCCAGCAGTTCGTGGGGAGGGACAGGGGGGCCAGATACGCAGTATTTT
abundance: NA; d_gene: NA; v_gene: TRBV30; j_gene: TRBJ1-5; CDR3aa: CAWSSDSSNQPQHF; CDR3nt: TGTGCCTGGAGCTCGGACAGCTCCAATCAGCCCCAGCATTTT
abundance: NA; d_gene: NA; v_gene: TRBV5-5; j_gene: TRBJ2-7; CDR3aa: CASSLPGRLTYEQYF; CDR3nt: TGTGCCAGCAGCCTCCCGGGACGCCTGACCTACGAGCAGTACTTC
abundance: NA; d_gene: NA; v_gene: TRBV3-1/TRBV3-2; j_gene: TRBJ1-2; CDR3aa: CASSPTSFYGYTF; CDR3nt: TGTGCCAGCAGCCCTACAAGTTTCTATGGCTACACCTTC
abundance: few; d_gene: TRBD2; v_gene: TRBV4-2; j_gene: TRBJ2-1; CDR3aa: CASREERGGLEQFF; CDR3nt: TGTGCCAGCAGAGAGGAGCGGGGGGGCCTCGAGCAGTTCTTC
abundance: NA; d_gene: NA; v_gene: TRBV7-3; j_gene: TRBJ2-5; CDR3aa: CASSLATQETQYF; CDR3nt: TGTGCCAGCAGCTTAGCGACACAAGAGACCCAGTACTTC
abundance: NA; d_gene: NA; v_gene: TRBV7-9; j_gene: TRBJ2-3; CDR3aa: CASSLATGWDTQYF; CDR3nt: TGTGCCAGCAGCTTAGCGACTGGGTGGGATACGCAGTATTTT
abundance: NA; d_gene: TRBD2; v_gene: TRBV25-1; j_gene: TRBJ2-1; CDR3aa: CASIRSGRWGYNEQFF; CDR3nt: TGTGCCAGCATTCGCAGCGGGAGGTGGGGGTACAATGAGCAGTTCTTC
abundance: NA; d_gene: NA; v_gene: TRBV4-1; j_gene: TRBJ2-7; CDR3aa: CASSQASGTIHF; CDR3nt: TGCGCCAGCAGCCAAGCCTCCGGGACAATCCACTTC
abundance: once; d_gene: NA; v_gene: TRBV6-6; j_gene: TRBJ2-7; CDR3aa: CASSYGGNNDEQYF; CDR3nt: TGTGCCAGCAGTTACGGAGGGAACAACGACGAGCAGTACTTC
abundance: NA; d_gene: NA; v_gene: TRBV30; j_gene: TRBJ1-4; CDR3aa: CAWSASTDEKLFF; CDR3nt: TGTGCCTGGAGTGCATCGACAGATGAAAAACTGTTTTTT
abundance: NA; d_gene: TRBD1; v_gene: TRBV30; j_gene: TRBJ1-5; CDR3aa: CAWSVTGVGWGQPQHF; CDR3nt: TGTGCCTGGAGTGTCACAGGGGTGGGCTGGGGTCAGCCCCAGCATTTT
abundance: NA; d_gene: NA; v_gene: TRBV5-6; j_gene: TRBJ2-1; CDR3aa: CASSFYRYEQFF; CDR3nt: TGTGCCAGCAGCTTTTATCGGTATGAGCAGTTCTTC
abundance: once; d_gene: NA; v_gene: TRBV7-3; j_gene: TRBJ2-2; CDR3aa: CASSLTSGQFNTGELFF; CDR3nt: TGTGCCAGCAGCTTAACTAGCGGCCAATTTAACACCGGGGAGCTGTTTTTT
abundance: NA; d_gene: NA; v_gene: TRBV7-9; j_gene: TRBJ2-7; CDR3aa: CASSPDNRAVNEQYF; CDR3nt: TGTGCCAGCAGCCCGGACAACAGGGCGGTCAACGAGCAGTACTTC
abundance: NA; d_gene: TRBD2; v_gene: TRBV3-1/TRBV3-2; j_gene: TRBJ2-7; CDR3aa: CASSLRSGGGGSEQYF; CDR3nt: TGTGCCAGCAGCCTAAGAAGCGGGGGAGGAGGTTCCGAGCAGTACTTC
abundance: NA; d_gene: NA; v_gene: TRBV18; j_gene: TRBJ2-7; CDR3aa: CASSPQATPNYEQYF; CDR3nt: TGTGCCAGCTCACCACAAGCGACACCGAACTACGAGCAGTACTTC
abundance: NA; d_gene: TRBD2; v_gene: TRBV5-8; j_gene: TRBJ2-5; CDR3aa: CASRRVPGTSVRETQYF; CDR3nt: TGTGCCAGCAGACGTGTCCCCGGGACTAGCGTGAGGGAGACCCAGTACTTC
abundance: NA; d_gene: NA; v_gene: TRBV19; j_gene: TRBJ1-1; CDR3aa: CASSIPDTEAFF; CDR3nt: TGTGCCAGTAGTATTCCGGACACTGAAGCTTTCTTT
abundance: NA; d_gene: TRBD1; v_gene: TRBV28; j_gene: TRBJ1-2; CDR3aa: CASSRGDSGYTF; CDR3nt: TGTGCCAGCAGCCGAGGGGACAGTGGCTACACCTTC
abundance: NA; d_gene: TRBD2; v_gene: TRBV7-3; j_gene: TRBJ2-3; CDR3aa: CASSLVGRTSGRESTDTQYF; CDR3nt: TGTGCCAGCAGCCTGGTAGGGAGGACTAGCGGGAGAGAGAGCACAGATACGCAGTATTTT
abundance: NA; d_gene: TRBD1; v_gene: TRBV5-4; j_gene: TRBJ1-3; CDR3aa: CASSLGGRNTIYF; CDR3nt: TGTGCCAGCAGCTTAGGGGGCAGAAACACCATATATTTT